These 25 T cell receptor beta chains were all obtained from the same sample, sequenced in a study of blood T cell repertoires in COVID-19. TCRdb's copy holds only in-frame clones and misses some; the assay was immunoSEQ multiplex PCR. The sample consists of some 170,000 clones, around 81% of them appearing once. Sample: peripheral blood. The receptors originated from a man between 60 and 70 years old with active or convalescent COVID-19.

This chain links TRBV5-8 with TRBJ1-2; D uncertain. The V and J ends lost 1 base and 2 bases respectively, with 6 bases between them. Germline CDR1 reads SGHTS; CDR2 reads YDEGEE. This CDR3 is built from 13 residues. In DNA form, the CDR3 reads TGTGCCAGCAGCTTGTGGCAGAACTATGGCTACACCTTC. This translates into CASSLWQNYGYTF.

This clone has just one count. This chain uses TRBV6-5 with TRBJ1-2; TRBD1 aligns across 7 bases. This CDR3 has 14 residues. Per germline, CDR1 MNHEY and CDR2 SVGAGI. V dropped 5 bases and J dropped 4; count of bases not matched to a gene: 7. The CDR3 DNA sequence: TGTGCCAGCAGTAAAAGGGACAGATCCTATGGCTACACCTTC. Encoded protein: CASSKRDRSYGYTF.

The V gene is TRBV11-2, the J gene TRBJ1-2, with D maybe TRBD1 (5 bases). Between the trimmed V and J ends, which lost 5 bases and 6 bases, there was a span of 16 bases. Per germline, CDR1 SGHAT and CDR2 FQNNGV. The CDR3 runs 14 residues. The CDR3, as DNA: TGTGCCAGCAGCCTACAGAGGGCGGGGGATGGCTACACCTTC. Translating gives CASSLQRAGDGYTF.

The rearrangement links TRBV29-1 to TRBJ2-2, with 7 bases matching TRBD1. V trimming: 6 bases; J trimming: 0 bases; junction bases outside the gene matches: 7. This CDR3 region has 15 residues. Germline V gene data show CDR1 as SQVTM and CDR2 as ANQGSEA. Here the CDR3 reads CSVRPQGSNTGELFF. CDR3 in DNA: TGCAGCGTCCGCCCACAGGGGTCGAACACCGGGGAGCTGTTTTTT.

This chain joins TRBV4-1 and TRBJ2-7, with 8 bases lining up with TRBD2. V lost 0 bases to trimming and J lost 5 bases; unmatched junction nucleotides: 9. CDR3 length: 16 residues. Germline V gives CDR1 MGHRA, CDR2 YSYEKL. CDR3 in DNA: TGCGCCAGCAGCCAAGATTCAACGGGGGGGCTCAACGAGCAGTACTTC. Protein sequence: CASSQDSTGGLNEQYF.

The CDR3 DNA reads as TGTGCCAGCAGCTTAGGAGACGAGCAGTACTTC. Translating gives CASSLGDEQYF. The V and J genes are TRBV11-2 and TRBJ2-7; D remains ambiguous. Looked up from germline, CDR1 is SGHAT and CDR2 is FQNNGV. This CDR3 has 11 amino acids. V was trimmed by 1 base and J by 5 bases, leaving 3 bases between them.

CDR3 sequence reads: CASSYQEGREKLFF. CDR3 DNA sequence: TGTGCCAGCAGTTATCAGGAGGGTCGTGAAAAACTGTTTTTT. This chain joins TRBV6-6 and TRBJ1-4; D is unclear. Per the germline V gene, CDR1 is MNHNY and CDR2 is SVGAGI (reference sequence). The length of the CDR3 is 14 residues. V lost 3 bases to trimming and J lost 7 bases, with 12 bases between them.

A few counts support this clone. CDR3 region: CASSASGTSNNEQFF. DNA for the CDR3: TGTGCCAGTAGTGCATCCGGGACTAGCAACAATGAGCAGTTCTTC. The chain joins TRBV19 to TRBJ2-1; 9 bases agree with TRBD2. The germline V gene has CDR1 LNHDA and CDR2 SQIVND (reference sequence). The trim removed 5 bases at V and 5 bases at J, leaving 7 bases unmatched. This CDR3 contains 15 residues.

This clone has a single count. V gene TRBV11-2 combines with J gene TRBJ2-5; D might be TRBD1 (6 bases). V was cut by 1 base and J by 9 bases, with 15 bases left in between. This CDR3 contains 14 residues. Germline assignment: CDR1 SGHAT and CDR2 FQNNGV. CDR3 sequence: CASSLGLRGTAQYF. The CDR3, as DNA: TGTGCCAGCAGCTTAGGCCTCAGGGGAACGGCCCAGTACTTC.

CDR3 sequence reads: CASSYSTGDGYTF. The CDR3, as DNA: TGTGCCAGCAGTTACTCGACGGGGGATGGCTACACCTTC. This chain links TRBV6-5 with TRBJ1-2; possible D gene TRBD1, 5 bases. The CDR3 contains 13 residues. Germline V gene data show CDR1 as MNHEY and CDR2 as SVGAGI. V lost 0 bases and J lost 6, with 8 bases in between.

The J gene is TRBJ1-5, the V gene TRBV5-6, with D possibly matching TRBD1 (5 bases). Per germline, CDR1 SGHDT and CDR2 YYEEEE. V lost 4 bases, J lost 3 bases, and 17 bases lay in between. The CDR3 has 16 residues. Here the CDR3 DNA reads TGTGCCAGCAGCCGTCGCGGGGCGAGGAACAATCAGCCCCAGCATTTT. Translated, it gives CASSRRGARNNQPQHF.

This clone was found a few times. The gene calls are TRBV5-6 and TRBJ1-4; a weak D match, TRBD1 (5 bases). Germline V lookup: CDR1 SGHDT, CDR2 YYEEEE. Trimming left V 3 bases short and J 4 bases short, with 7 bases between. The CDR3 is made up of 13 amino acids. CDR3 nucleotides: TGTGCCAGCAGCTCCGACAGTAATGAAAAACTGTTTTTT. Translated, it gives CASSSDSNEKLFF.

The chain combines TRBV1 with TRBJ2-1; the D call TRBD2 from the table was never checked on the DNA. TRBV1 is a recognized pseudogene. This CDR3 contains 15 residues. The CDR3 nucleotides read TGCACCAGCAGCCAAGCGGCTAGCGTAAAGGCTGAGCAGTTCTTC. Its translation is CTSSQAASVKAEQFF.

The V gene is TRBV5-1, the J gene TRBJ2-1; D might be TRBD1 (5 bases). Trimming left V 1 base short and J 6 bases short, with 11 bases between. Per germline, CDR1 SGHRS and CDR2 YFSETQ. The CDR3 is 14 amino acids. This CDR3 reads CASSLFVTANEQFF. The CDR3 nucleotides are TGCGCCAGCAGCTTGTTTGTGACAGCCAATGAGCAGTTCTTC.

The chain is built from TRBV7-2 and TRBJ2-3, with a weak D call TRBD2 (6 bases). V gave up 2 bases and J gave up 2 bases, with 11 bases separating them. This CDR3 is 15 amino acids long. Germline V gene lookup returns CDR1 SGHTA and CDR2 FQGNSA. The CDR3 sequence is CASSLRGSNTDTQYF. In DNA, the CDR3 is TGTGCCAGCAGCTTACGGGGGTCGAACACAGATACGCAGTATTTT.

V and J are TRBV18 and TRBJ2-4; 14 bases match TRBD2. The CDR3 has 19 residues. Germline values: CDR1 KGHSH, CDR2 LQKENI. V lost 3 bases, J lost 0 bases, and 7 bases stayed unmatched. DNA of the CDR3: TGTGCCAGCTCACCCCCGGGACTAGCGGGAGTGGGAGCCAAAAACATTCAGTACTTC. Protein product: CASSPPGLAGVGAKNIQYF.

V gene TRBV28 combines with J gene TRBJ2-7, with 9 bases identical to TRBD1. Per the germline V gene, CDR1 is MDHEN and CDR2 is SYDVKM. V shed 5 bases and J 5 bases; nucleotides not matched to a gene: 10. The CDR3 covers 15 residues. The CDR3 loop is CASSPPGTGRDEQYF. The CDR3 nucleotides read TGTGCCAGCAGTCCGCCCGGGACAGGGAGGGACGAGCAGTACTTC.

The chain joins TRBV19 to TRBJ1-1; 11 nucleotides agree with TRBD1. With 1 base clipped from V and 0 bases from J, the junction kept 4 bases outside the gene matches. The CDR3 has 17 residues. CDR1 and CDR2 (germline): LNHDA, SQIVND (reference sequence). The CDR3, as DNA: TGTGCCAGTAGTATAGGGACAGGGGGCAAGGTGAACACTGAAGCTTTCTTT. Translated: CASSIGTGGKVNTEAFF.

J is TRBJ1-5 and V is TRBV28; TRBD1 might be the D (5 bases). Looked up from germline, CDR1 is MDHEN and CDR2 is SYDVKM. V was clipped by 6 bases and J by 2 bases, with 17 bases between them. The CDR3 has 16 residues. The CDR3 sequence: CASSLPQVKGNQPQHF. In nucleotides, the CDR3 is TGTGCCAGCAGCCTCCCACAGGTAAAGGGCAATCAGCCCCAGCATTTT.

This clone was seen only once. The chain links TRBV5-4 to TRBJ2-7; 8 bases align to TRBD1. The ends lost 0 bases at V and 5 bases at J; junction bases unmatched: 7. Germline values: CDR1 SGHNT, CDR2 YYREEE (reference sequence). The CDR3 covers 15 residues. CDR3 DNA sequence: TGTGCCAGCAGCTTGGCCAGCAGGGGGCTGAACGAGCAGTACTTC. Encoded protein: CASSLASRGLNEQYF.

The chain carries TRBV5-4 and TRBJ1-4; D may be TRBD1 (5 bases). Germline CDR1 and CDR2: SGHNT and YYREEE (reference sequence). The CDR3 is 13 amino acids. Deletions cut 7 bases from V and 6 bases from J, with 13 bases between. The CDR3 coding sequence is TGTGCCAGCCCGGGGGGTAGTTATGAAAAACTGTTTTTT. Its protein product is CASPGGSYEKLFF.

The rearrangement joins TRBV7-9 to TRBJ2-7, with 8 bases identical to TRBD2. Losses at the gene ends were 4 bases for V and 5 bases for J; bases not matched to a gene: 7. Germline V gene lookup returns CDR1 SEHNR and CDR2 FQNEAQ (reference sequence). The CDR3 contains 14 residues. The CDR3 coding sequence is TGTGCCAGCAGCTATCCGGGGGGGATCGACGAGCAGTACTTC. Its protein product is CASSYPGGIDEQYF.

This clone showed up just a few times. The chain is built from TRBV4-1 and TRBJ1-5; D may be TRBD1 (5 bases). Germline-derived CDR1 and CDR2 are MGHRA and YSYEKL. V was shortened by 1 base and J by 5 bases, with 18 bases between the two germline ends. The CDR3 extends over 17 amino acids. CDR3 nucleotide sequence: TGCGCCAGCAGCCAAGTTCAGGGAAATTGGGGCCATCAGCCCCAGCATTTT. Translating it yields CASSQVQGNWGHQPQHF.

A few counts support this clone. This chain connects TRBV19 to TRBJ1-5; D uncertain. The CDR3 is 13 residues long. V lost 4 bases and J lost 5, with 9 bases in between. Per germline, CDR1 LNHDA and CDR2 SQIVND (reference sequence). The CDR3 DNA reads TGTGCCAGTAGTAGGCAGGTGGATCAGCCCCAGCATTTT. It specifies CASSRQVDQPQHF.

The chain is built from TRBV18 and TRBJ1-2; D may be TRBD1 (5 bases). The CDR3 spans 15 residues. CDR1 and CDR2 (germline): KGHSH, LQKENI. V was pared by 3 bases and J by 4 bases, with 15 bases between. This chain's CDR3 is CASSPTGGEAYGYTF. Written as DNA, the CDR3 is TGTGCCAGCTCACCCACGGGAGGGGAGGCCTATGGCTACACCTTC.